The 24 T cell receptor beta chains given below trace back to one sample, sequenced in a study of blood T cell repertoires in COVID-19. Data came from immunoSEQ multiplex PCR; TCRdb stores just in-frame clones and leaves some out. This repertoire shows 33,000 or so clones, about 92% found once; its top ten account for more than 0.8%. The sample comprised peripheral blood. These receptors were taken from a man between 65 and 85 years old with active or convalescent COVID-19.

This clone has a single count. V usage is TRBV28 and J usage is TRBJ1-2, with 9 bases identical to TRBD1. Trimming at V came to 6 bases and at J to 5 bases, leaving 7 bases not matched to a gene. The CDR3 runs to 14 residues. Germline V gene sequence: CDR1 MDHEN, CDR2 SYDVKM. The CDR3 sequence: CASRADRGMYGYTF. The CDR3 nucleotides are TGTGCCAGCAGGGCGGACAGGGGAATGTATGGCTACACCTTC.

The V gene is TRBV11-3, the J gene TRBJ1-1, with 9 bases fitting TRBD1. The ends lost 5 bases at V and 5 bases at J; junction bases unmatched: 9. Germline values: CDR1 SGHNT, CDR2 YENEEA. This CDR3 comprises 15 residues. Written as DNA, the CDR3 is TGTGCCAGCAGCGACCCCGGGACAGGGAGAACTGAAGCTTTCTTT. This gives the protein CASSDPGTGRTEAFF.

The chain is built from TRBV4-1 and TRBJ1-5; tentatively, D is TRBD1 (6 bases). CDR3 length equals 18 residues. V was cut by 0 bases and J by 4 bases, with 19 bases left in between. Germline V CDR1 and CDR2: MGHRA, YSYEKL. The chain's CDR3 is CASSQEGGGRTVNQPQHF. The DNA of the CDR3 is TGCGCCAGCAGCCAAGAAGGGGGTGGGCGGACAGTAAATCAGCCCCAGCATTTT.

This chain links TRBV5-1 with TRBJ1-1, with D uncertain. Germline CDR1 is SGHRS and CDR2 is YFSETQ. With 2 bases removed from V and 7 bases from J, the gap between germline ends came to 12 bases. The CDR3 has 13 amino acids. The CDR3 DNA reads TGCGCCAGCAGCTTCACTAACGGGAATGAAGCTTTCTTT. It specifies CASSFTNGNEAFF.

The J gene is TRBJ1-1, the V gene TRBV6-5; D possibly corresponds to TRBD1 (6 bases). V was pared by 2 bases and J by 6 bases, with 13 bases between. Germline V gene sequence: CDR1 MNHEY, CDR2 SVGAGI. This CDR3 has 14 amino acids. The CDR3 coding sequence is TGTGCCAGCAGTTACCGCACAGGGAGGGCTGAAGCTTTCTTT. This gives the protein CASSYRTGRAEAFF.

CDR3 sequence (DNA): TGCGCCAGCAACGAACTAGCGGGATGGGACAATGAGCAGTTCTTC. Translating gives CASNELAGWDNEQFF. The chain combines TRBV5-1 with TRBJ2-1, with 10 bases lining up with TRBD2. Looked up from germline, CDR1 is SGHRS and CDR2 is YFSETQ. The CDR3 extends over 15 amino acids. With 6 bases clipped from V and 5 bases from J, the junction kept 8 bases outside the gene matches.

This chain connects TRBV13 to TRBJ2-5; a weak D match, TRBD1 (6 bases). CDR1 PRHDT and CDR2 FYEKMQ come from the germline V gene (reference sequence). This CDR3 has 15 amino acids. V lost 2 bases to trimming and J lost 0 bases, with 10 bases between them. The CDR3 is CASSLLRTDQETQYF. The DNA for the CDR3 is TGTGCCAGCAGCTTATTGAGGACAGACCAAGAGACCCAGTACTTC.

DNA of the CDR3: TGTGCCAGCAGCCCTCGACAGGGTGCTCACGAGCAGTACTTC. It codes for CASSPRQGAHEQYF. The chain links TRBV5-4 to TRBJ2-7; TRBD1 agrees at 7 bases. With 4 bases clipped from V and 5 bases from J, the junction kept 9 bases outside the gene matches. This CDR3 has 14 residues. Germline V CDR1 and CDR2: SGHNT, YYREEE (reference sequence).

The V call is TRBV7-9, the J call TRBJ2-2; TRBD2 matches 7 bases. The CDR3 has 16 amino acids. The V gene's germline CDR1 is SEHNR and CDR2 FQNEAQ (reference sequence). Trimming cost V 4 bases and J 3 bases; bases outside gene matches: 8. As DNA, the CDR3 is TGTGCCAGCAGCTCACCGCAGGGAGGGGACACCGGGGAGCTGTTTTTT. It codes for CASSSPQGGDTGELFF. The entire variable domain, with the rest obtained from reference TRBV7-9 and TRBJ2-2, is as follows: DTGVSQNPRHKITKRGQNVTFRCDPISEHNRLYWYRQTLGQGPEFLTYFQNEAQLEKSRLLSDRFSAERPKGSFSTLEIQRTEQGDSAMYLCASSSPQGGDTGELFFGEGSRLTVL.

CDR3 nucleotide sequence: TGCAGTGCTAGGGGCAGCTACGAGCAGTACTTC. Amino acid sequence: CSARGSYEQYF. The chain recombines TRBV20-1 with TRBJ2-7, with D unresolved. V was trimmed by 3 bases and J by 3 bases, leaving 6 bases between them. Germline CDR1 is DFQATT and CDR2 is SNEGSKA (reference sequence). This CDR3 spans 11 amino acids.

The rearrangement joins TRBV5-1 to TRBJ2-5; a weak D match, TRBD2 (5 bases). This CDR3 has 15 residues. Trimming left V 3 bases short and J 4 bases short, with 16 bases between. Germline values: CDR1 SGHRS, CDR2 YFSETQ. The CDR3 is CASSYEGSAGETQYF. DNA of the CDR3: TGCGCCAGCAGCTACGAGGGATCGGCGGGAGAGACCCAGTACTTC.

This chain connects TRBV30 to TRBJ1-5; TRBD1 might be the D (6 bases). This CDR3 is built from 18 residues. Germline CDR1 reads GTSNPN; CDR2 reads SVGIG (reference sequence). The ends were cut back, 0 bases at V and 1 base at J, with 19 bases in the middle. The CDR3 protein is CAWSVRGRGSGSNQPQHF. CDR3 nucleotide sequence: TGTGCCTGGAGTGTAAGGGGAAGGGGGTCGGGGAGCAATCAGCCCCAGCATTTT.

The J gene is TRBJ1-1, the V gene TRBV5-1; 8 bases line up with TRBD1. The germline gives CDR1 SGHRS, CDR2 YFSETQ. After removal of 4 bases from V and 9 bases from J, the junction contained 11 bases not matched to a gene. The CDR3 extends over 14 amino acids. In nucleotides, the CDR3 is TGCGCCAGCAGCCCATGGACAGGGCCGCTGAAAGCTTTCTTT. It codes for CASSPWTGPLKAFF.

This chain uses TRBV29-1 with TRBJ2-1; 7 positions agree with TRBD2. Trimming removed 6 bases from V and 1 base from J; junction bases left unmatched: 12. This CDR3 has 16 amino acids. Germline lookup yields CDR1 SQVTM and CDR2 ANQGSEA. DNA of the CDR3: TGCAGCGTCCCCCAGGCGGGGGAAAGGTCCTACAATGAGCAGTTCTTC. This gives the protein CSVPQAGERSYNEQFF.

The genes are TRBV5-1 and TRBJ1-2; tentatively, D is TRBD1 (5 bases). Germline lookup yields CDR1 SGHRS and CDR2 YFSETQ. This CDR3 comprises 12 residues. V was pared by 5 bases and J by 8 bases, with 13 bases between. The CDR3 DNA reads TGCGCCAGCAGAAGGGGTGCCGAGGGCTACACCTTC. It is translated as CASRRGAEGYTF.

The rearrangement uses TRBV19 and TRBJ2-1; TRBD1 matches at 12 bases. The CDR3 totals 12 residues. Trimming removed 4 bases from V and 15 bases from J; junction bases left unmatched: 4. Germline assignment: CDR1 LNHDA and CDR2 SQIVND (reference sequence). In DNA form, the CDR3 reads TGTGCCAGTAGTACCGGGACAGGGGGCTGGTTCTTC. Translation gives CASSTGTGGWFF. The whole variable domain, remainder taken from reference TRBV19 and TRBJ2-1, is DGGITQSPKYLFRKEGQNVTLSCEQNLNHDAMYWYRQDPGQGLRLIYYSQIVNDFQKGDIAEGYSVSREKKESFPLTVTSAQKNPTAFYLCASSTGTGGWFFGPGTRLTVL.

J is TRBJ1-1 and V is TRBV12-3 or TRBV12-4; 9 bases line up with TRBD1. The CDR3 length is 13 residues. Germline trimming cut 6 bases from V and 4 bases from J; bases unmatched to any gene: 3. CDR3 amino acids: CASRGQGSTEAFF. CDR3 in DNA: TGTGCCAGCAGAGGACAGGGGAGCACTGAAGCTTTCTTT.

This sequence joins TRBV6-2 or TRBV6-3 and TRBJ1-5; D is possibly TRBD1 (5 bases). This CDR3 region has 17 residues. In germline, CDR1 is MNHEY, CDR2 SVGEGT. Trimming left V 5 bases short and J 0 bases short, with 17 bases between. The CDR3 spells CASSTQLPGNSNQPQHF. The CDR3 coding sequence is TGTGCCAGCAGTACACAACTCCCAGGGAATAGCAATCAGCCCCAGCATTTT.

This clone is a singleton in its sample. The CDR3, as DNA: TGTGCCAGCAGCTTCGGGGAGTTTGGAGAAAAACTGTTTTTT. It encodes CASSFGEFGEKLFF. The chain is built from TRBV5-8 and TRBJ1-4, with D unresolved. Trimming stripped 2 bases from V and 8 bases from J, with 13 bases between. CDR1 SGHTS and CDR2 YDEGEE come from the germline V gene. This CDR3 spans 14 amino acids.

This clone was counted once. V usage is TRBV6-6 and J usage is TRBJ1-2; TRBD1 agrees at 12 bases. After removal of 2 bases from V and 8 bases from J, the junction contained 6 bases not matched to a gene. The CDR3 consists of 15 residues. CDR1 and CDR2 from the germline V gene are MNHNY and SVGAGI (reference sequence). CDR3 region: CASSYAGQGAGGYTF. The CDR3 DNA reads as TGTGCCAGCAGTTACGCGGGACAGGGGGCGGGCGGCTACACCTTC.

The chain employs TRBV5-6 and TRBJ1-1; 7 bases line up with TRBD1. CDR3 length: 14 residues. Germline values: CDR1 SGHDT, CDR2 YYEEEE. The ends lost 4 bases at V and 6 bases at J; junction bases unmatched: 9. The CDR3 sequence: CASSKLQGLPEAFF. The CDR3 DNA reads as TGTGCCAGCAGCAAATTACAGGGGTTGCCTGAAGCTTTCTTT.

The chain has TRBV24-1 and TRBJ2-1, with 8 bases matching TRBD2. The CDR3 spans 15 residues. Germline trimming cut 3 bases from V and 15 bases from J; bases unmatched to any gene: 15. Germline CDR1 and CDR2: KGHDR and SFDVKD. This CDR3 reads CATSDTDGRAGPLFF. CDR3 in DNA: TGTGCCACCAGTGATACGGACGGGAGGGCCGGCCCCCTGTTCTTC.

V gene TRBV10-3 combines with J gene TRBJ2-5; 7 nucleotides agree with TRBD1. Germline lookup yields CDR1 ENHRY and CDR2 SYGVKD. The CDR3 runs to 14 residues. V gave up 2 bases and J gave up 2 bases; unmatched junction bases: 2. Here the CDR3 DNA reads TGTGCCATCAGTGAGCAACAGGGGCAAGAGACCCAGTACTTC. As protein: CAISEQQGQETQYF.

This rearrangement joins TRBV15 to TRBJ1-2; tentative D call: TRBD1 (6 bases). Germline lookup yields CDR1 LNHNV and CDR2 YYDKDF (reference sequence). This CDR3 comprises 16 residues. V lost 0 bases to trimming and J lost 4 bases, with 15 bases between them. In nucleotides, the CDR3 is TGTGCCACCAGCAGAGATGTGGCAGGGGCTCGCTATGGCTACACCTTC. Its translation: CATSRDVAGARYGYTF.